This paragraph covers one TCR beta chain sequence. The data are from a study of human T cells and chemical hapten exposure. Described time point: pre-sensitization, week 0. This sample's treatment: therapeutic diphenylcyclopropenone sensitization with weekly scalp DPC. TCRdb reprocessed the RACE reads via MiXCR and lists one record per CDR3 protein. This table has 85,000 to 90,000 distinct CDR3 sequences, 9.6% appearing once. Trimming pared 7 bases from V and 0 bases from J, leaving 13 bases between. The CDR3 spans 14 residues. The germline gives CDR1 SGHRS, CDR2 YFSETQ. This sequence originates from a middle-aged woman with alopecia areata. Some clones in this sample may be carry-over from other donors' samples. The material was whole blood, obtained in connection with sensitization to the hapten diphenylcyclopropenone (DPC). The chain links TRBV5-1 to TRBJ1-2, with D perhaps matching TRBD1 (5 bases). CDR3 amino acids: CASGGTETNYGYTF. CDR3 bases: TGCGCCAGCGGGGGGACGGAGACTAACTATGGCTACACCTTC.